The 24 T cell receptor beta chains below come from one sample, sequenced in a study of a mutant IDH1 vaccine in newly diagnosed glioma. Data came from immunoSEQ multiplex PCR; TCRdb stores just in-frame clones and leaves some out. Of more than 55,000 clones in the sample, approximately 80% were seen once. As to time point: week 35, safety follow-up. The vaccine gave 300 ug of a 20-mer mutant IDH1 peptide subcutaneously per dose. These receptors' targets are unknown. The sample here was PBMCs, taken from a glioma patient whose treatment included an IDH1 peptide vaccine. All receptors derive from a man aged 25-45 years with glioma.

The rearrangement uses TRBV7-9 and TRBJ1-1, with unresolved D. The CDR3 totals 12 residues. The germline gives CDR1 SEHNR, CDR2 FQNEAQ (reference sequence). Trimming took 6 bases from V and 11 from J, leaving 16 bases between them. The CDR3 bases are TGTGCCAGCAGGCGGGCCCGGGAGGACGCTTTCTTT. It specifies CASRRAREDAFF. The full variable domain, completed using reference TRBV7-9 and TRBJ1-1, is DTGVSQNPRHKITKRGQNVTFRCDPISEHNRLYWYRQTLGQGPEFLTYFQNEAQLEKSRLLSDRFSAERPKGSFSTLEIQRTEQGDSAMYLCASRRAREDAFFGQGTRLTVV.

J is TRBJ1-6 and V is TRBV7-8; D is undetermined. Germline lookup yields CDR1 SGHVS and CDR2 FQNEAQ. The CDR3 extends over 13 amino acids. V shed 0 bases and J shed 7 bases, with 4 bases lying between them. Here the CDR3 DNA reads TGTGCCAGCAGCTTAGCAAACAATTCACCCCTCCACTTT. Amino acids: CASSLANNSPLHF. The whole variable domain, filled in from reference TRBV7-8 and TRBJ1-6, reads GAGVSQSPRYKVAKRGQDVALRCDPISGHVSLFWYQQALGQGPEFLTYFQNEAQLDKSGLPSDRFFAERPEGSVSTLKIQRTQQEDSAVYLCASSLANNSPLHFGNGTRLTVT.

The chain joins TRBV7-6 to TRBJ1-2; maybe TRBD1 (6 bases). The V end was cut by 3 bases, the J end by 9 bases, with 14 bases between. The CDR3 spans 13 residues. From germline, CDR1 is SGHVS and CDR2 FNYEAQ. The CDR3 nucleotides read TGTGCCAGCAGCTTTGCACAGGGAACAAGCTACACCTTC. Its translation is CASSFAQGTSYTF.

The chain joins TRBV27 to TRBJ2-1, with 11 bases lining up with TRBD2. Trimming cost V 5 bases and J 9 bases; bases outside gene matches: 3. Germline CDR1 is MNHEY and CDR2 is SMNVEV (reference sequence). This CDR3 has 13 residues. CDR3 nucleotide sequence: TGTGCCAGCAGTACAGGACTAGCGGGTGAGCAGTTCTTC. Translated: CASSTGLAGEQFF.

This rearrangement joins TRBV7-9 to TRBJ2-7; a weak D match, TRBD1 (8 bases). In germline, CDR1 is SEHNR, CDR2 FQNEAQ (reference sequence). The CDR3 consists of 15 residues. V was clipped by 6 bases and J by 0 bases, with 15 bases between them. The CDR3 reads CASRPTGGVSYEQYF. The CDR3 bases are TGTGCCAGCAGACCAACAGGGGGGGTCTCCTACGAGCAGTACTTC. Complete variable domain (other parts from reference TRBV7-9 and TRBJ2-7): DTGVSQNPRHKITKRGQNVTFRCDPISEHNRLYWYRQTLGQGPEFLTYFQNEAQLEKSRLLSDRFSAERPKGSFSTLEIQRTEQGDSAMYLCASRPTGGVSYEQYFGPGTRLTVT.

The CDR3 DNA follows: TGTGCCAGCAGTGGTGACAGCTCCTACGAGCAGTACTTC. Translation gives CASSGDSSYEQYF. The chain couples TRBV2 to TRBJ2-7, with TRBD1 as a possible D gene (5 bases). The V and J ends lost 4 bases and 0 bases respectively, with 7 bases between them. CDR3 length: 13 residues. Germline CDR1 and CDR2: SNHLY and FYNNEI.

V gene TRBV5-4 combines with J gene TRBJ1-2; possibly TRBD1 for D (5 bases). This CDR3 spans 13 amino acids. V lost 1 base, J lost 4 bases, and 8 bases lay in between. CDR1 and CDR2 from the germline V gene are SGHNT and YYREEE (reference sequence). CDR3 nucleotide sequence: TGTGCCAGCAGCTTGCAGGGCGCCTATGGCTACACCTTC. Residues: CASSLQGAYGYTF.

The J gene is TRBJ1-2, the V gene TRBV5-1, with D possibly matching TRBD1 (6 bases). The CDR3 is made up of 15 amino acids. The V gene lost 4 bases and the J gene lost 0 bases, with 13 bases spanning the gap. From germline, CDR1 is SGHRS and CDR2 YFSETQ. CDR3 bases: TGCGCCAGCAGCCTCGGACAGCCAACTAACTATGGCTACACCTTC. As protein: CASSLGQPTNYGYTF.

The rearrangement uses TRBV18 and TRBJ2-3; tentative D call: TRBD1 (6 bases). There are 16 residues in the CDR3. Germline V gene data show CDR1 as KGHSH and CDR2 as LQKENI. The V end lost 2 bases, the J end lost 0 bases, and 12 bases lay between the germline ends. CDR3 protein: CASSPSGQLSTDTQYF. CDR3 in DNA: TGTGCCAGCTCACCATCGGGACAACTTAGCACAGATACGCAGTATTTT.

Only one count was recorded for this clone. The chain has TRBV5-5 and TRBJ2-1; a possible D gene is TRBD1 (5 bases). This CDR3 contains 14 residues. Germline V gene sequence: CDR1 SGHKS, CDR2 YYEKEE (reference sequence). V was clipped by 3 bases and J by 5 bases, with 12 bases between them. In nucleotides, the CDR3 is TGTGCCAGCAGCTGGGGCCTAGGGGACAATGAGCAGTTCTTC. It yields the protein CASSWGLGDNEQFF.

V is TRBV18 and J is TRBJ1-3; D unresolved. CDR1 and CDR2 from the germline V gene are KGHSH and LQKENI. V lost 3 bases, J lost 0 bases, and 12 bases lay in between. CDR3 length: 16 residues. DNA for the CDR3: TGTGCCAGCTCACCCCTGCGGGCCGACTCTGGAAACACCATATATTTT. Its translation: CASSPLRADSGNTIYF.

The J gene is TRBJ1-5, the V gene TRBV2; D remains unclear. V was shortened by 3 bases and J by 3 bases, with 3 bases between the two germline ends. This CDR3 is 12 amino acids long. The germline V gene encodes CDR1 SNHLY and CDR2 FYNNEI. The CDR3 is CASSENNQPQHF. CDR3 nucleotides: TGTGCCAGCAGTGAGAACAATCAGCCCCAGCATTTT.

This CDR3 reads CASSRGLAGAYEQYF. CDR3 coding DNA: TGCGCCAGCAGCCGAGGGCTAGCGGGGGCCTACGAGCAGTACTTC. The V and J genes are TRBV4-1 and TRBJ2-7; 10 nucleotides match TRBD2. The length of the CDR3 is 15 residues. Germline assignment: CDR1 MGHRA and CDR2 YSYEKL. The V and J ends lost 4 bases and 2 bases, in that order; junction bases with no gene match: 5.

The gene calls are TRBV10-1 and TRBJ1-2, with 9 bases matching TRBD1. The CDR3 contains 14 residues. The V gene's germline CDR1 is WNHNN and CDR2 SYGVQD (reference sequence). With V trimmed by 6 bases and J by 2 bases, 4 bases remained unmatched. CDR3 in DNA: TGCGCCAGCAGCTACAGGGGGCGAAACTATGGCTACACCTTC. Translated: CASSYRGRNYGYTF.

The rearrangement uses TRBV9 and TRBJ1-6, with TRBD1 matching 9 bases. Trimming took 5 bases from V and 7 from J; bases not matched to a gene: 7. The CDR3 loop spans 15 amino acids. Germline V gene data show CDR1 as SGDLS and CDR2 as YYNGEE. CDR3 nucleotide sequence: TGTGCCAGCAGTCAGAGTGACAGGGGGAATTCACCCCTCCACTTT. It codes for CASSQSDRGNSPLHF.

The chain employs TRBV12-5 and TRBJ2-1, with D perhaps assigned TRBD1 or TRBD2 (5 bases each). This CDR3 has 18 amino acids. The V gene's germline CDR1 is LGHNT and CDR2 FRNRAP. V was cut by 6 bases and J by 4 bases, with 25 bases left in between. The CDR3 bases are TGTGCTAGTGGCCTCCGCTTATCAGGGACGTCGGGATACAATGAGCAGTTCTTC. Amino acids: CASGLRLSGTSGYNEQFF.

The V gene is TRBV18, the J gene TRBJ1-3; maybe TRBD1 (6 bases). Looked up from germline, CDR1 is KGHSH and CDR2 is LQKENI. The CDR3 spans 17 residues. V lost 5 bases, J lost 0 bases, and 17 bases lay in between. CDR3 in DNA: TGTGCCAGCTCAATACGTAGACAGGAGAGCTCTGGAAACACCATATATTTT. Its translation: CASSIRRQESSGNTIYF.

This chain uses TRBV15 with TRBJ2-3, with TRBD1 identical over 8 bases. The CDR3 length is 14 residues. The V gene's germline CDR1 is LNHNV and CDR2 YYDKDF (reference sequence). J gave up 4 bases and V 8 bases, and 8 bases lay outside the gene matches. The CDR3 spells CATGAGGWSDTQYF. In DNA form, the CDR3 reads TGTGCCACCGGGGCAGGGGGCTGGTCAGATACGCAGTATTTT.

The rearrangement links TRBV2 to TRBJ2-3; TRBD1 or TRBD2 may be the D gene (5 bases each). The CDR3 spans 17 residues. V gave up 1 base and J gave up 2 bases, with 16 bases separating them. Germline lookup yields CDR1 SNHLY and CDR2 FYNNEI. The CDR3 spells CASSEGPGTALTDTQYF. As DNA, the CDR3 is TGTGCCAGCAGTGAAGGGCCTGGGACCGCTCTCACAGATACGCAGTATTTT. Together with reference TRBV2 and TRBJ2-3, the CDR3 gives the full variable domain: EPEVTQTPSHQVTQMGQEVILRCVPISNHLYFYWYRQILGQKVEFLVSFYNNEISEKSEIFDDQFSVERPDGSNFTLKIRSTKLEDSAMYFCASSEGPGTALTDTQYFGPGTRLTVL.

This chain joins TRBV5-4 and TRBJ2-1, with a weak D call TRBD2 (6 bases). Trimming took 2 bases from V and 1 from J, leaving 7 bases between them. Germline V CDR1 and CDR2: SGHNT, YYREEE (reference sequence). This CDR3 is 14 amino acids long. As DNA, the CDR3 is TGTGCCAGCAGCTTTGGGGGGTCCTACAATGAGCAGTTCTTC. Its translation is CASSFGGSYNEQFF.

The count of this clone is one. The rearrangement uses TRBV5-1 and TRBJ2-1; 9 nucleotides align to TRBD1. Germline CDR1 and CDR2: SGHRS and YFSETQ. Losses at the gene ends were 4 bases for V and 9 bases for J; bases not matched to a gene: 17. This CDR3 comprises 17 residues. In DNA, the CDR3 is TGCGCCAGCAGCCGAACGTGGATTGGGACAGGGAGTACTGAGCAGTTCTTC. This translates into CASSRTWIGTGSTEQFF.

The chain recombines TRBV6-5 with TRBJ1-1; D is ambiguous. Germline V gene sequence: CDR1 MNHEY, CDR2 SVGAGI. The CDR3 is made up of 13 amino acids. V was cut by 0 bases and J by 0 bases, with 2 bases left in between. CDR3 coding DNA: TGTGCCAGCAGTTACTCGGTGAACACTGAAGCTTTCTTT. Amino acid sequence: CASSYSVNTEAFF.

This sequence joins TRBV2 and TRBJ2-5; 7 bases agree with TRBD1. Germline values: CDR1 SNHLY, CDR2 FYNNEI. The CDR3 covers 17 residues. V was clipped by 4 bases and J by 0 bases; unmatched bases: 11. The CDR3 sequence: CASSVGGSWANQETQYF. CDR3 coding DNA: TGTGCCAGCAGTGTAGGGGGCAGTTGGGCCAACCAAGAGACCCAGTACTTC.

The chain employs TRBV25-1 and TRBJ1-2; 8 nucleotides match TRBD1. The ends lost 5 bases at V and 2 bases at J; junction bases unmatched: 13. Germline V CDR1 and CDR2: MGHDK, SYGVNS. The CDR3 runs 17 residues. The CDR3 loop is CASSPDRALQQNYGYTF. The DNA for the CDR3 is TGTGCCAGCAGTCCGGACAGGGCACTTCAACAGAACTATGGCTACACCTTC.